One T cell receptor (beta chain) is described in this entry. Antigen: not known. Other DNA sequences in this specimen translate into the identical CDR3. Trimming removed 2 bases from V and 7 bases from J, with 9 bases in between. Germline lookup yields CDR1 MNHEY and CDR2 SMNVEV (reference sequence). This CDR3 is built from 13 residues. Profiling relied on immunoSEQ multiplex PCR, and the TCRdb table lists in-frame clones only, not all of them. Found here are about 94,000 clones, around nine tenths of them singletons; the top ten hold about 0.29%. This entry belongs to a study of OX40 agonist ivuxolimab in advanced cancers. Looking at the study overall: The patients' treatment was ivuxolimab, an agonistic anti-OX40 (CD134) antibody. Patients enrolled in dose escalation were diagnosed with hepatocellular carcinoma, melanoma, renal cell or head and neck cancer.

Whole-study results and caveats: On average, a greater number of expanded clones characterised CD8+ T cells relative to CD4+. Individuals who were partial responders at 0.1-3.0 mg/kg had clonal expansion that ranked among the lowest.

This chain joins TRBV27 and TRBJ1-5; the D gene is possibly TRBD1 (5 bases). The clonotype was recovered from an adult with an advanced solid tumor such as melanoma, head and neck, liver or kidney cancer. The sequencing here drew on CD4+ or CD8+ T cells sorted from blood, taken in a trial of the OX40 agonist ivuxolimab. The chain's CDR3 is CASSLEAGQPQHF. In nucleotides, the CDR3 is TGTGCCAGCAGTTTAGAGGCAGGGCAGCCCCAGCATTTT.